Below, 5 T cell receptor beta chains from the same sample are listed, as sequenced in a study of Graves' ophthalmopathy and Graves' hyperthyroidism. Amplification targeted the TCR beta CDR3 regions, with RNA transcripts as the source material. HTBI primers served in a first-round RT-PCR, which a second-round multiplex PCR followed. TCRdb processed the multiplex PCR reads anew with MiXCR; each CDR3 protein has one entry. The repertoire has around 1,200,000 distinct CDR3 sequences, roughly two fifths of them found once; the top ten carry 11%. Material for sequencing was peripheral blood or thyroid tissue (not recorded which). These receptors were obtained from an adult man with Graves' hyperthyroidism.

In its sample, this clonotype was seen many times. This CDR3 reads CASSLLGATGGSYGYTF. CDR3 bases: TGTGCCAGCAGCTTACTGGGGGCGACAGGGGGCTCCTATGGCTACACCTTC. V and J are TRBV7-6 and TRBJ1-2; 10 bases align to TRBD1. From germline, CDR1 is SGHVS and CDR2 FNYEAQ. CDR3 size: 17 residues. Trimming cost V 2 bases and J 4 bases; bases outside gene matches: 10.

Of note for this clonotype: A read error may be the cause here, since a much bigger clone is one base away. The CDR3 is CATSLAGGIYEQYF. CDR3 coding DNA: TGTGCCACCAGCTTAGCCGGGGGAATCTACGAGCAGTACTTC. This chain joins TRBV7-6 and TRBJ2-7; tentative D call: TRBD2 (6 bases). The germline CDR1 and CDR2 sequences are SGHVS and FNYEAQ. This CDR3 has 14 residues.

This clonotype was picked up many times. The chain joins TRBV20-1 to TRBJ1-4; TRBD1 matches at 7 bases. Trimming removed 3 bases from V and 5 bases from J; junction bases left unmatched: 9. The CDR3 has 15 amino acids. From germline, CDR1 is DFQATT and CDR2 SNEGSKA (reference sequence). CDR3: CSARSTGARNEKLFF. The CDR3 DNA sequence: TGCAGTGCTAGGAGTACAGGGGCACGGAATGAAAAACTGTTTTTT.

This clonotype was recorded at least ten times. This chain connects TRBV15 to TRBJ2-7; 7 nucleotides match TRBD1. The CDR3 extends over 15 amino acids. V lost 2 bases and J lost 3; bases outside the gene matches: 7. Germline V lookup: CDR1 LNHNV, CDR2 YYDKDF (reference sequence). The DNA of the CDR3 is TGTGCCACCAGCAGAAACGCCGGGACAGTCTACGAGCAGTACTTC. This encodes CATSRNAGTVYEQYF.

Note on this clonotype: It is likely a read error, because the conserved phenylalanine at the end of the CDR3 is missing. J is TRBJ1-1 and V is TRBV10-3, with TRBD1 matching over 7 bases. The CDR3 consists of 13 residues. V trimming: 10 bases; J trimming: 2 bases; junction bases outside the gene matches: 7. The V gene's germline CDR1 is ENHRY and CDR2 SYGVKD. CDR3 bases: TGTGCCACTAGGACAGGAGATAACACTGAAGCTTTCCTT. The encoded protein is CATRTGDNTEAFL.